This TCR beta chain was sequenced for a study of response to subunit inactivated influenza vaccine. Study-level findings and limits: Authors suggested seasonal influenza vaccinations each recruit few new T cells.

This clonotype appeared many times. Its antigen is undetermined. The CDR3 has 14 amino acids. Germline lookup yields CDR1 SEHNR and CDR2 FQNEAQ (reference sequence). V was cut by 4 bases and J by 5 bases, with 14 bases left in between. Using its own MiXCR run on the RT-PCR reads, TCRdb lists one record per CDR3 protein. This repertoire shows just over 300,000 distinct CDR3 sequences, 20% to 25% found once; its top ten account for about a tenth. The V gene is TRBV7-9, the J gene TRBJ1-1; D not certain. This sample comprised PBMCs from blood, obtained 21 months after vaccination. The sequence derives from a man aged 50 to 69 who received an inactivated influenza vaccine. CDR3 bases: TGTGCCAGCAGCTCCCTCGCCTCGAGGACTGAAGCTTTCTTT. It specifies CASSSLASRTEAFF.